This TCR beta chain was sequenced for a study of T cell responses to AZD1222 COVID-19 vaccine. Overall study: The analysis combined second doses at about 4 or about 12 weeks. Study results and caveats: Mostly white British, mostly female donors; authors suggested clonal diversity may be underestimated.

The CDR3 has 14 amino acids. V shed 5 bases and J 6 bases; nucleotides not matched to a gene: 9. Germline loops: CDR1 LGHDT, CDR2 YNNKEL (reference sequence). TCRdb's table, derived via immunoSEQ multiplex PCR, lists solely in-frame clones and lacks some. This sample carries some 90,000 clones, about 88% of them seen once, and the ten largest clones take 15% to 20%. As concerns this clone: Its antigen is as yet unknown.

The gene calls are TRBV3-1 (or the pseudogene TRBV3-2) and TRBJ1-2; 7 bases match TRBD1. The sequencing used peripheral blood, collected on day 0 of AZD1222 vaccination. This clonotype originated in an adult in good health. Written as DNA, the CDR3 is TGTGCCAGCAGCGCCCGACAGGGAAGAGATGGCTACACCTTC. Amino acid sequence: CASSARQGRDGYTF.